Presented here are 14 T cell receptor beta chains from one specimen sequenced in a study of T cell changes during pregnancy in multiple sclerosis. Here immunoSEQ multiplex PCR was the method, and the copy in TCRdb shows in-frame clones only, minus some. The table lists 20,000 or so clones, 91% of them singletons, with approximately 0.57% in the top ten. The sequencing used CD4+ T cells from peripheral blood mononuclear cells, collected after pregnancy. The origin of the receptors is a female donor in good health, enrolled as a control in a pregnancy study.

J is TRBJ1-2 and V is TRBV18; D call uncertain. V dropped 6 bases and J dropped 13 bases, with 27 bases sitting between them. Germline lookup yields CDR1 KGHSH and CDR2 LQKENI. This CDR3 has 15 amino acids. The CDR3 sequence is CASSPSDSLDSFATF. The CDR3 bases are TGTGCCAGCTCCCCATCAGACTCCCTCGACTCTTTTGCCACCTTC.

The chain employs TRBV18 and TRBJ2-1; 11 positions agree with TRBD2. This CDR3 is built from 13 residues. Germline CDR1 reads KGHSH; CDR2 reads LQKENI. The trim removed 5 bases at V and 14 bases at J, leaving 8 bases unmatched. CDR3 nucleotide sequence: TGTGCCAGCTCAACCGATAGCGGGAGGGTAGAGTTCTTC. It yields the protein CASSTDSGRVEFF.

The chain carries TRBV30 and TRBJ1-2; TRBD1 aligns across 7 bases. Germline values: CDR1 GTSNPN, CDR2 SVGIG (reference sequence). The CDR3 extends over 12 amino acids. V shed 4 bases and J 4 bases; nucleotides not matched to a gene: 3. The CDR3 reads CAWMTGIYGYTF. The CDR3 DNA is TGTGCCTGGATGACAGGGATCTATGGCTACACCTTC.

This sequence joins TRBV7-2 and TRBJ2-1; 9 nucleotides match TRBD1. The germline V gene has CDR1 SGHTA and CDR2 FQGNSA. CDR3 length equals 12 residues. J was trimmed by 8 bases and V by 5 bases; bases with no gene match: 1. As DNA, the CDR3 is TGTGCCAGCAGCCGACAGGGGGATGAGCAGTTCTTC. Translation: CASSRQGDEQFF.

This rearrangement joins TRBV6-5 to TRBJ1-5, with 7 bases matching TRBD1. The CDR3 consists of 15 residues. V shed 5 bases, J shed 7 bases, and the junction held 11 bases outside the gene matches. From germline, CDR1 is MNHEY and CDR2 SVGAGI. The CDR3 loop reads CASSPRTGGGQPQHF. The CDR3, as DNA: TGTGCCAGCAGTCCCCGGACAGGAGGTGGACAGCCCCAGCATTTT.

The rearrangement joins TRBV6-5 to TRBJ1-2; D call uncertain. CDR3 length: 11 residues. The ends were cut back, 6 bases at V and 7 bases at J, with 9 bases in the middle. Germline V gene sequence: CDR1 MNHEY, CDR2 SVGAGI. The CDR3: CASRVSGGYTF. The DNA of the CDR3 is TGTGCCAGCAGAGTCTCGGGTGGCTACACCTTC.

V is TRBV19 and J is TRBJ1-2, with 8 nucleotides matching TRBD1. Germline V gene data show CDR1 as LNHDA and CDR2 as SQIVND (reference sequence). The CDR3 runs 15 residues. V gave up 5 bases and J gave up 4 bases; unmatched junction bases: 9. The CDR3 region has the DNA TGTGCCAGTAGTTTTGGACAGGGCGCAACCTATGGCTACACCTTC. Translation: CASSFGQGATYGYTF.

V and J are TRBV27 and TRBJ2-1; 13 nucleotides align to TRBD2. The length of the CDR3 is 17 residues. J gave up 0 bases and V 6 bases, and 5 bases lay outside the gene matches. Germline V gene lookup returns CDR1 MNHEY and CDR2 SMNVEV (reference sequence). For the CDR3, the DNA is TGTGCCAGCAGACCTCGGACTAGCGGGAGCTCCTACAATGAGCAGTTCTTC. Protein: CASRPRTSGSSYNEQFF.

This clone was observed a few times. The chain carries TRBV30 and TRBJ2-3, with D uncertain. V gave up 2 bases and J gave up 0 bases, with 3 bases separating them. This CDR3 is built from 12 residues. The germline CDR1 and CDR2 sequences are GTSNPN and SVGIG (reference sequence). DNA of the CDR3: TGTGCCTGGAGTTCTAGCACAGATACGCAGTATTTT. Protein product: CAWSSSTDTQYF.

This chain connects TRBV6-5 to TRBJ2-5; no firm D call. The V gene lost 6 bases and the J gene lost 5 bases, with 10 bases spanning the gap. CDR1 and CDR2 from the germline V gene are MNHEY and SVGAGI. This CDR3 contains 12 residues. For the CDR3, the DNA is TGTGCCAGCAGCTCGTCCGGGGAGACCCAGTACTTC. Amino acids: CASSSSGETQYF.

This chain joins TRBV6-5 and TRBJ2-1, with TRBD2 matching over 13 bases. The germline V gene encodes CDR1 MNHEY and CDR2 SVGAGI. V lost 6 bases, J lost 6 bases, and 5 bases stayed unmatched. This CDR3 region has 15 residues. The chain's CDR3 is CASRPGTSGTNEQFF. CDR3 DNA: TGTGCCAGCAGACCCGGGACTAGCGGGACCAATGAGCAGTTCTTC.

This chain uses TRBV6-1 with TRBJ2-5, with 8 bases that match TRBD1. The CDR3 runs to 15 residues. The V and J ends lost 4 bases and 1 base, in that order; junction bases with no gene match: 5. Germline loops: CDR1 MNHNS, CDR2 SASEGT. CDR3 in amino acids: CASSVRTGLQETQYF. In DNA form, the CDR3 reads TGTGCCAGCAGTGTCAGGACAGGGCTCCAAGAGACCCAGTACTTC.

The V call is TRBV5-5, the J call TRBJ1-4, with 8 bases matching TRBD1. The CDR3 covers 15 residues. Germline V gene sequence: CDR1 SGHKS, CDR2 YYEKEE (reference sequence). Trimming at V came to 4 bases and at J to 8 bases, leaving 10 bases not matched to a gene. CDR3 nucleotide sequence: TGTGCCAGCAGCGCCTTTGACAGGGGATGGGAAAAACTGTTTTTT. The encoded protein is CASSAFDRGWEKLFF.

V gene TRBV29-1 combines with J gene TRBJ2-3; the D is unclear. The CDR3 is 13 amino acids. Germline CDR1 and CDR2: SQVTM and ANQGSEA. V lost 4 bases, J lost 2 bases, and 10 bases lay in between. The CDR3 region has the DNA TGCAGCGTTGGGTGGCAGTACACAGATACGCAGTATTTT. The encoded protein is CSVGWQYTDTQYF.